Shown below are 8 T cell receptor beta chains from a single sample sequenced in a study of T cells in tuberculosis. The table came from immunoSEQ multiplex PCR; TCRdb's copy has only in-frame clones and leaves some out. Of 38,000 or so clones in the sample, about 95% are singletons; the top ten hold 3% to 4%. Sequencing used PBMCs. All receptors derive from a donor between 10 and 35 years old with latent tuberculosis or without tuberculosis infection.

This CDR3 is CASGDRDGNTIYF. In DNA, the CDR3 is TGTGCCAGTGGGGACAGGGATGGAAACACCATATATTTT. The chain links TRBV19 to TRBJ1-3; 9 positions match TRBD1. Per the germline V gene, CDR1 is LNHDA and CDR2 is SQIVND (reference sequence). The V segment lost 8 bases and the J segment 3 bases; nucleotides outside the gene matches: 2. This CDR3 comprises 13 residues.

The chain carries TRBV10-3 and TRBJ2-5; D gene unclear. There are 11 residues in the CDR3. Trimming pared 6 bases from V and 5 bases from J, leaving 7 bases between. The germline CDR1 and CDR2 sequences are ENHRY and SYGVKD. CDR3 protein: CAISSGETQYF. The CDR3, as DNA: TGTGCCATCAGCTCCGGTGAGACCCAGTACTTC.

The chain is built from TRBV28 and TRBJ1-1, with D perhaps matching TRBD1 (6 bases). The CDR3 covers 14 residues. V was clipped by 5 bases and J by 2 bases, with 12 bases between them. CDR1 and CDR2 (germline): MDHEN, SYDVKM. The CDR3, as DNA: TGTGCCAGCAGTGGATACAGGGTAAACACTGAAGCTTTCTTT. Protein sequence: CASSGYRVNTEAFF. The full variable domain, with the rest looked up from reference TRBV28 and TRBJ1-1, is DVKVTQSSRYLVKRTGEKVFLECVQDMDHENMFWYRQDPGLGLRLIYFSYDVKMKEKGDIPEGYSVSREKKERFSLILESASTNQTSMYLCASSGYRVNTEAFFGQGTRLTVV.

The chain joins TRBV5-6 to TRBJ2-5, with D perhaps TRBD1 (5 bases). This CDR3 region has 15 residues. The germline gives CDR1 SGHDT, CDR2 YYEEEE. Trimming stripped 0 bases from V and 4 bases from J, with 13 bases between. The CDR3: CASSLVSGLRETQYF. CDR3 DNA sequence: TGTGCCAGCAGCTTGGTTTCAGGGTTAAGAGAGACCCAGTACTTC.

The V call is TRBV6-1, the J call TRBJ2-1; a weak D match, TRBD2 (5 bases). The CDR3 is 11 residues long. In germline, CDR1 is MNHNS, CDR2 SASEGT. V gave up 4 bases and J gave up 10 bases, with 8 bases separating them. CDR3 nucleotide sequence: TGTGCCAGCAGTGGCGGGTACGAGCAGTTCTTC. This sequence encodes CASSGGYEQFF.

This chain links TRBV18 with TRBJ1-1; maybe TRBD1 (5 bases). Trimming removed 3 bases at V and 1 base at J, with 9 bases between. In germline, CDR1 is KGHSH, CDR2 LQKENI. CDR3 length: 14 residues. This CDR3 is CASSPRGKNTEAFF. In DNA form, the CDR3 reads TGTGCCAGCTCACCCCGGGGGAAGAACACTGAAGCTTTCTTT.

The chain is built from TRBV27 and TRBJ2-7, with 7 bases aligning to TRBD2. This CDR3 is built from 16 residues. The germline V gene has CDR1 MNHEY and CDR2 SMNVEV (reference sequence). The V and J ends lost 2 bases and 0 bases, in that order; junction bases with no gene match: 7. The CDR3 protein is CASSLIASGASYEQYF. CDR3 in DNA: TGTGCCAGCAGTTTAATTGCTAGCGGAGCCTCCTACGAGCAGTACTTC.

The gene calls are TRBV5-1 and TRBJ2-7; 8 bases line up with TRBD1. This CDR3 region has 15 residues. J lost 7 bases, V lost 0 bases, and 9 bases had no gene match. Germline loops: CDR1 SGHRS, CDR2 YFSETQ. The CDR3 nucleotides read TGCGCCAGCAGCTTGGTCCCAGGGGGCTCGGGAGAGCAGTACTTC. This gives the protein CASSLVPGGSGEQYF. The variable domain in full, with the rest retrieved from reference TRBV5-1 and TRBJ2-7, is KAGVTQTPRYLIKTRGQQVTLSCSPISGHRSVSWYQQTPGQGLQFLFEYFSETQRNKGNFPGRFSGRQFSNSRSEMNVSTLELGDSALYLCASSLVPGGSGEQYFGPGTRLTVT.